This T cell receptor (beta chain) was sequenced in a study of blood T cells in healthy people across ages. Alongside a J-beta primer mix, a sample-barcoded 5' primer served in a second PCR lasting about 7 to 12 cycles. Unique molecular identifiers of 12 random nucleotides labeled each cDNA. TCRdb re-derived calls from the 5' RACE reads in MiXCR, one entry per CDR3 protein. The data show 1 million to 1.2 million distinct CDR3 sequences, roughly two fifths seen once. The CDR3 loop spans 15 amino acids. Germline CDR1 and CDR2: DFQATT and SNEGSKA (reference sequence). With 2 bases removed from V and 8 bases from J, the gap between germline ends came to 16 bases.

The chain uses TRBV20-1 and TRBJ1-6; D perhaps matches TRBD1 (6 bases). The sequence was obtained from a young man in good health. Material for sequencing was blood. CDR3 sequence (DNA): TGCAGTGCTAGACATACAGGGACTTATTATTCACCCCTCCACTTT. It translates to CSARHTGTYYSPLHF.